Shown below are 16 T cell receptor beta chains from a single sample sequenced in a study of shared clonotypes between healthy human individuals (TCRdb year 2020). Libraries were built with the immunoSEQ multiplex PCR assay. TCRdb stores this immuneACCESS table with in-frame sequences only. Part of the clones is absent; in the studies checked, under half of the shortfall reflects unresolved V genes, and no reason is known for the rest. This sample gives roughly 1 million clones in total; 65% to 80% of them show up just once. The ten largest clones take up about 1.5% of the sample. The source material was memory CD4+ T cells sorted from blood. According to the study, the label for this sample's cell subset or site signals: CD45RA-negative fraction. The receptors were sampled from a young man in good health.

This clone was recorded a few times. The chain carries TRBV6-1 and TRBJ2-3; D is uncertain. V dropped 10 bases and J dropped 3 bases, with 11 bases sitting between them. Germline values: CDR1 MNHNS, CDR2 SASEGT. This CDR3 is 12 amino acids long. The CDR3 DNA is TGTGCCACCCAAGGCCAAACAGATACGCAGTATTTT. This gives the protein CATQGQTDTQYF.

The chain is built from TRBV6-6 and TRBJ1-1; D might be TRBD1 (5 bases). Per germline, CDR1 MNHNY and CDR2 SVGAGI (reference sequence). Trimming removed 7 bases at V and 2 bases at J, with 14 bases between. CDR3 size: 14 residues. The CDR3 DNA is TGTGCCAGCACTTGGGGGTTAGGTAACACTGAAGCTTTCTTT. This codes for CASTWGLGNTEAFF.

This clone has a count of ten or more. At the DNA level, this CDR3 is encoded by other sequences in the same sample as well. The J gene is TRBJ1-1, the V gene TRBV18, with D possibly being TRBD1 (6 bases). Germline CDR1 reads KGHSH; CDR2 reads LQKENI. V was cut by 1 base and J by 4 bases, with 7 bases left in between. The CDR3 has 13 residues. CDR3: CASSPQGGTEAFF. CDR3 coding DNA: TGTGCCAGCTCACCACAGGGGGGCACTGAAGCTTTCTTT.

V and J are TRBV2 and TRBJ2-4; 10 nucleotides agree with TRBD1. The V segment lost 7 bases and the J segment 1 base; nucleotides outside the gene matches: 10. The germline gives CDR1 SNHLY, CDR2 FYNNEI. CDR3 length: 17 residues. The CDR3 bases are TGTGCCAGCAACCAGGGACAGGGGAGTTTGGCCAAAAACATTCAGTACTTC. This gives the protein CASNQGQGSLAKNIQYF.

The chain has TRBV11-1 and TRBJ2-3; 8 bases line up with TRBD2. There are 16 residues in the CDR3. V trimming: 1 base; J trimming: 3 bases; junction bases outside the gene matches: 6. Germline CDR1 reads SGHAT; CDR2 reads FQDESV (reference sequence). This CDR3 is CASSLGHGGGTDTQYF. The CDR3 DNA follows: TGTGCCAGCAGCTTAGGGCACGGGGGGGGGACAGATACGCAGTATTTT.

This CDR3 reads CASTQGGGGPYNEQFF. The CDR3 DNA is TGTGCCAGTACCCAGGGAGGGGGAGGGCCCTACAATGAGCAGTTCTTC. This chain links TRBV19 with TRBJ2-1; TRBD2 is a possible D gene (7 bases). Germline CDR1 LNHDA, CDR2 SQIVND (reference sequence). V shed 7 bases and J shed 2 bases, with 18 bases lying between them. CDR3 length equals 16 residues. Variable domain in full (rest from reference TRBV19 and TRBJ2-1): DGGITQSPKYLFRKEGQNVTLSCEQNLNHDAMYWYRQDPGQGLRLIYYSQIVNDFQKGDIAEGYSVSREKKESFPLTVTSAQKNPTAFYLCASTQGGGGPYNEQFFGPGTRLTVL.

The count of this clone is one. The chain is built from TRBV18 and TRBJ2-7, with D possibly being TRBD1 (5 bases). Trimming took off 11 bases at V and 6 bases at J, with 14 bases between the two ends. This CDR3 spans 11 amino acids. The V gene's germline CDR1 is KGHSH and CDR2 LQKENI. This chain's CDR3 is CASGQGTEQYF. The DNA for the CDR3 is TGTGCCTCGGGTCAGGGAACCGAGCAGTACTTC.

Worth noting for this clone: One base separates it from a far larger clone, so it is likely a read error. Other DNA sequences in the same sample also yield this CDR3. V usage is TRBV4-3 and J usage is TRBJ1-5, with D possibly matching TRBD1 (5 bases). This CDR3 is 14 amino acids long. Trimming took off 0 bases at V and 2 bases at J, with 5 bases between the two ends. The germline V gene has CDR1 LGHNA and CDR2 YSLEER. The CDR3 loop reads CASSQETGNQPQHF. The CDR3 DNA sequence: TGCGCCAGCAGCCAAGAGACAGGCAATCAGCCCCAGCATTTT.

The chain employs TRBV7-6 and TRBJ2-1, with TRBD1 matching 9 bases. The J segment lost 2 bases and the V segment lost 2 bases, leaving 7 bases of the junction unmatched. This CDR3 spans 17 amino acids. Germline CDR1 is SGHVS and CDR2 is FNYEAQ. The CDR3 nucleotides read TGTGCCAGCAGCTTAACGGGGACAGGGCAGACCTACAATGAGCAGTTCTTC. Its protein product is CASSLTGTGQTYNEQFF.

This clone was found a few times. V is TRBV5-8 and J is TRBJ2-7; D perhaps matches TRBD2 (5 bases). The germline CDR1 and CDR2 sequences are SGHTS and YDEGEE. CDR3 length equals 12 residues. V lost 6 bases and J 7 bases, leaving 14 bases between the germline ends. CDR3 in DNA: TGTGCCAGCACGATCGGACTGGGAGAGCAGTACTTC. Translation: CASTIGLGEQYF.

The CDR3 spells CASSPKTASYGYTF. CDR3 nucleotides: TGTGCCAGCAGCCCAAAGACAGCCAGCTATGGCTACACCTTC. This sequence joins TRBV7-9 and TRBJ1-2; possible D gene TRBD1, 5 bases. Trimming stripped 5 bases from V and 4 bases from J, with 14 bases between. The germline V gene has CDR1 SEHNR and CDR2 FQNEAQ (reference sequence). CDR3 size: 14 residues.

The J gene is TRBJ1-2, the V gene TRBV5-1; a weak D match, TRBD1 (5 bases). The CDR3 runs to 14 residues. Germline CDR1 and CDR2: SGHRS and YFSETQ. The germline V and J ends were trimmed by 0 bases and 8 bases, with 14 bases remaining between them. The CDR3 nucleotides are TGCGCCAGCAGCTTGGGCCACGGGGCGGAGGGCTACACCTTC. The encoded protein is CASSLGHGAEGYTF.

This clone has only one observation. This chain's CDR3 is CASRPWGSSDEKLFF. In DNA, the CDR3 is TGCGCCAGCAGGCCGTGGGGGTCGTCGGATGAAAAACTGTTTTTT. V usage is TRBV5-1 and J usage is TRBJ1-4; TRBD1 is a possible D gene (5 bases). The CDR3 is 15 amino acids. Germline CDR1 SGHRS, CDR2 YFSETQ. V dropped 5 bases and J dropped 6 bases, with 17 bases sitting between them.

This chain uses TRBV25-1 with TRBJ1-1, with D maybe TRBD1 (5 bases). With 6 bases removed from V and 3 bases from J, the gap between germline ends came to 14 bases. In germline, CDR1 is MGHDK, CDR2 SYGVNS. The CDR3 runs to 14 residues. The CDR3 coding sequence is TGTGCCAGCAGGATGAGGGGACTCTACACTGAAGCTTTCTTT. The encoded protein is CASRMRGLYTEAFF.

V usage is TRBV4-1 and J usage is TRBJ2-6; weak D call: TRBD1 (6 bases). Germline values: CDR1 MGHRA, CDR2 YSYEKL. The V gene lost 0 bases and the J gene lost 2 bases, with 17 bases spanning the gap. The CDR3 extends over 19 amino acids. CDR3 protein: CASSQDQGFLLAGANVLTF. DNA of the CDR3: TGCGCCAGCAGCCAAGACCAGGGGTTCCTCTTGGCTGGGGCCAACGTCCTGACTTTC.

In the case of this clone: Since a much larger clone is just one base distant, this may be a read error. Different DNA sequences within this sample yield the same CDR3. This rearrangement joins TRBV5-1 to TRBJ1-1; possible D gene TRBD1, 5 bases. CDR3 size: 13 residues. V lost 1 base, J lost 1 base, and 5 bases lay in between. Germline V CDR1 and CDR2: SGHRS, YFSETQ. CDR3 in amino acids: CASSLRGNTEAFF. Here the CDR3 DNA reads TGCGCCAGCAGCTTGAGGGGGAACACTGAAGCTTTCTTT.